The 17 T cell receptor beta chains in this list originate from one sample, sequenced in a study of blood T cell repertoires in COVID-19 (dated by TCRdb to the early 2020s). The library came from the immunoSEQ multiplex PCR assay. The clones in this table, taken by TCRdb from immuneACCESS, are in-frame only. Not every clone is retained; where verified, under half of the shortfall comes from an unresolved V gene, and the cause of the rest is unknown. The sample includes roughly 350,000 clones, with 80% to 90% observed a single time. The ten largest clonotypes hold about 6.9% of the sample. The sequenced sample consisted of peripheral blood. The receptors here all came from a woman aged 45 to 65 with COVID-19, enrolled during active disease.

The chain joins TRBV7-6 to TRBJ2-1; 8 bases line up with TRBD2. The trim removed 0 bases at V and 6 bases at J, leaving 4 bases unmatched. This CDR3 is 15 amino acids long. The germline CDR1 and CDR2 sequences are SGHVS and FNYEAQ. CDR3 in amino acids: CASSLAAGVGNEQFF. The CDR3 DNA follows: TGTGCCAGCAGCTTAGCAGCGGGAGTCGGCAATGAGCAGTTCTTC.

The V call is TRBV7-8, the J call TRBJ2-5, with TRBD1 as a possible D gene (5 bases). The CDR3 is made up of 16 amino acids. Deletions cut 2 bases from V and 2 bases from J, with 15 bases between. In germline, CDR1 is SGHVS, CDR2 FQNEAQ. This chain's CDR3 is CASSLSMQDIQETQYF. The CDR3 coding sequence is TGTGCCAGCAGCTTATCTATGCAGGACATTCAAGAGACCCAGTACTTC.

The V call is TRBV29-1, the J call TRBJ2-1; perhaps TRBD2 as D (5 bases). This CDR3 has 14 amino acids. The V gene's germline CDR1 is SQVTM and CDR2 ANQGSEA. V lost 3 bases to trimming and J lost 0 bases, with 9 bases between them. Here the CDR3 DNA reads TGCAGCGTTGACCTGCGGGTCTCCTACAATGAGCAGTTCTTC. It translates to CSVDLRVSYNEQFF.

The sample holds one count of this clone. CDR3 sequence (DNA): TGTGCCAGCAGCTCAGGACAGGGGTATGAGCAGTTCTTC. Translating it yields CASSSGQGYEQFF. The rearrangement links TRBV7-9 to TRBJ2-1; 9 bases are shared with TRBD1. From germline, CDR1 is SEHNR and CDR2 FQNEAQ (reference sequence). J was trimmed by 8 bases and V by 4 bases; bases with no gene match: 3. The CDR3 is 13 amino acids. Full variable domain (missing parts from reference TRBV7-9 and TRBJ2-1): DTGVSQNPRHKITKRGQNVTFRCDPISEHNRLYWYRQTLGQGPEFLTYFQNEAQLEKSRLLSDRFSAERPKGSFSTLEIQRTEQGDSAMYLCASSSGQGYEQFFGPGTRLTVL.

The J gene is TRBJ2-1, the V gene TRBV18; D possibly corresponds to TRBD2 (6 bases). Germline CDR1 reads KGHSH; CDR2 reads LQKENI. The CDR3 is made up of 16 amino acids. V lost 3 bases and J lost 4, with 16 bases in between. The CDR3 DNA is TGTGCCAGCTCACCTAAGGCCCGCGGGGCGTACAATGAGCAGTTCTTC. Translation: CASSPKARGAYNEQFF.

CDR3 sequence: CASSVEQQETQYF. CDR3 DNA sequence: TGTGCCAGCAGCGTAGAACAGCAAGAGACCCAGTACTTC. This rearrangement joins TRBV9 to TRBJ2-5; D gene uncertain. The CDR3 covers 13 residues. Germline V lookup: CDR1 SGDLS, CDR2 YYNGEE. Trimming shortened V by 0 bases and J by 2 bases, and 5 bases separated the two germline ends.

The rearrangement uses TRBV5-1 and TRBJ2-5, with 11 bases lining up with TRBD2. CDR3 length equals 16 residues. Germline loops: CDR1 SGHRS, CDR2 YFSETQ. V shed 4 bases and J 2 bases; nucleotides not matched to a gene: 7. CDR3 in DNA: TGCGCCAGCAGCCGCGGGACTAGCGGAGCTCAAGAGACCCAGTACTTC. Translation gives CASSRGTSGAQETQYF.

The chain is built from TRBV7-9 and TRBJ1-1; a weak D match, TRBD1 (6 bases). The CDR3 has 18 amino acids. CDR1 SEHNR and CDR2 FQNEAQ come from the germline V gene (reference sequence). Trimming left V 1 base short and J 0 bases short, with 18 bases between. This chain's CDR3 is CASSLDRVPYVMNTEAFF. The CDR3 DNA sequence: TGTGCCAGCAGCTTAGACAGGGTGCCGTATGTGATGAACACTGAAGCTTTCTTT. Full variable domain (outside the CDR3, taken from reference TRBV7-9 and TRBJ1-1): DTGVSQNPRHKITKRGQNVTFRCDPISEHNRLYWYRQTLGQGPEFLTYFQNEAQLEKSRLLSDRFSAERPKGSFSTLEIQRTEQGDSAMYLCASSLDRVPYVMNTEAFFGQGTRLTVV.

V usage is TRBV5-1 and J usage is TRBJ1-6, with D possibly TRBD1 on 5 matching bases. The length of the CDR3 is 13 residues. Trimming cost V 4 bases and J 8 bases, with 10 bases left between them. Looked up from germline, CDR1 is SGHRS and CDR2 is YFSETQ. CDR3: CASSEDIYSPLHF. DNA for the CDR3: TGCGCCAGCAGCGAGGACATTTATTCACCCCTCCACTTT.

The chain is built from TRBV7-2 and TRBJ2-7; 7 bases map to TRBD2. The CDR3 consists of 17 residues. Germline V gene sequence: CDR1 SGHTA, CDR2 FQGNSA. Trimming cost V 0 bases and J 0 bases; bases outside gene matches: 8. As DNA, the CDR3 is TGTGCCAGCAGCTTAGCGGTGATGGGGGGGGACTCCTACGAGCAGTACTTC. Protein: CASSLAVMGGDSYEQYF.

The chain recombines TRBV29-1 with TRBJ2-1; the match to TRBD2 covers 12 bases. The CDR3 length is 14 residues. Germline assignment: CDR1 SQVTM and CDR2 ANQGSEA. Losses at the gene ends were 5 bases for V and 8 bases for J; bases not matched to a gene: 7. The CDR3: CSVSGLAGTYEQFF. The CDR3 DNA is TGCAGCGTTAGCGGACTAGCGGGAACATATGAGCAGTTCTTC.

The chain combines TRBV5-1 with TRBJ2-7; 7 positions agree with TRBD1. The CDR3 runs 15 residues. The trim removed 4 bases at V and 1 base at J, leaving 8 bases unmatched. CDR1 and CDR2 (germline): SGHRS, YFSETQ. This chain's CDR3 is CASSHGTVESYEQYF. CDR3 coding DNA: TGCGCCAGCAGCCACGGGACAGTTGAATCCTACGAGCAGTACTTC.

CDR3 in amino acids: CASSPQGAGYEQYF. CDR3 coding DNA: TGTGCCAGCTCACCACAGGGGGCTGGTTACGAGCAGTACTTC. The rearrangement links TRBV18 to TRBJ2-7; 7 nucleotides line up with TRBD1. Unmatched junction bases numbered 4, after V lost 1 base and J lost 4 bases. Per germline, CDR1 KGHSH and CDR2 LQKENI. This CDR3 comprises 14 residues.

The CDR3 DNA follows: TGTGCCAGCAGTTACCAGACAGGGTGGGGTGGCTACACCTTC. Translated: CASSYQTGWGGYTF. The rearrangement links TRBV6-6 to TRBJ1-2; the match to TRBD1 covers 7 bases. Germline V lookup: CDR1 MNHNY, CDR2 SVGAGI (reference sequence). V was clipped by 2 bases and J by 7 bases; unmatched bases: 7. The CDR3 runs to 14 residues.

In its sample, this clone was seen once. The CDR3 bases are TGTGCCAGCTCGCCCCAACCGGGAGGTACGACTAATGAAAAACTGTTTTTT. Amino acid sequence: CASSPQPGGTTNEKLFF. V usage is TRBV18 and J usage is TRBJ1-4; D unclear. CDR3 length equals 17 residues. V dropped 6 bases and J dropped 2 bases, with 19 bases sitting between them. Germline CDR1 KGHSH, CDR2 LQKENI.

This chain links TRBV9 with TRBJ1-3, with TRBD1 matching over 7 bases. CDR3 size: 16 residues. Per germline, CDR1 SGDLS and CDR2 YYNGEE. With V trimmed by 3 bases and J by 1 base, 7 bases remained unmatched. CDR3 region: CASSATWTGSGNTIYF. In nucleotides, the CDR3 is TGTGCCAGCAGCGCTACTTGGACAGGTTCTGGAAACACCATATATTTT. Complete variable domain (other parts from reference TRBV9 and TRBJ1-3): DSGVTQTPKHLITATGQRVTLRCSPRSGDLSVYWYQQSLDQGLQFLIQYYNGEERAKGNILERFSAQQFPDLHSELNLSSLELGDSALYFCASSATWTGSGNTIYFGEGSWLTVV.

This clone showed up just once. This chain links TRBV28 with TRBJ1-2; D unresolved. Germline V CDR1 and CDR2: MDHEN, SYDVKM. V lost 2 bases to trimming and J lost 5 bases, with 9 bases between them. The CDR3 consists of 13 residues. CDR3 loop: CASSLGGGYGYTF. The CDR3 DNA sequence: TGTGCCAGCAGTTTAGGAGGAGGGTATGGCTACACCTTC.